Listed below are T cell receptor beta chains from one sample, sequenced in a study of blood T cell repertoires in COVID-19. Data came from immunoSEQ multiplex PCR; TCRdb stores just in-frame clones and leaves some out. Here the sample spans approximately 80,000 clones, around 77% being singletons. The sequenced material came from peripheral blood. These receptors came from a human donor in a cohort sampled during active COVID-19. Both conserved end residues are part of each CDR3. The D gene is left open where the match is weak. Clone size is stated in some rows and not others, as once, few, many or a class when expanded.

CASSQVGGRETQYF,TGTGCCAGCAGCCAAGTCGGGGGGCGGGAGACCCAGTACTTC,NA,TRBV3-1/TRBV3-2,NA,TRBJ2-5
CASGLRPGGDTQYF,TGCGCCAGCGGCCTTCGGCCCGGGGGGGATACGCAGTATTTT,NA,TRBV5-1,TRBD2,TRBJ2-3
CASSVASSGGYAGELFF,TGTGCCAGCAGCGTAGCTAGCAGCGGGGGGTATGCCGGGGAGCTGTTTTTT,once,TRBV9,TRBD2,TRBJ2-2
CASSQDGTSTREQFF,TGCGCCAGCAGCCAAGACGGGACTAGCACTCGGGAGCAGTTCTTC,NA,TRBV4-1,TRBD2,TRBJ2-1
CASSPGGTGKNTEAFF,TGTGCCAGCTCACCAGGGGGGACAGGGAAGAACACTGAAGCTTTCTTT,NA,TRBV18,TRBD1,TRBJ1-1
CASSFPGGDADTQYF,TGCGCCAGCAGCTTTCCGGGAGGTGACGCAGATACGCAGTATTTT,once,TRBV5-1,TRBD2,TRBJ2-3
CATSSGGYLGNEQFF,TGTGCCACCAGCAGCGGGGGGTACCTCGGTAATGAGCAGTTCTTC,NA,TRBV15,TRBD2,TRBJ2-1
CASRTDRGLPYEQYF,TGTGCCAGCAGAACCGACAGGGGGCTGCCCTACGAGCAGTACTTC,NA,TRBV2,TRBD1,TRBJ2-7
CASSRDRGRAFF,TGTGCCAGCAGCCGGGACAGGGGGCGAGCTTTCTTT,NA,TRBV5-4,TRBD1,TRBJ1-1
CASSHGGAGSYEQYF,TGTGCCAGCAGCCACGGGGGGGCCGGATCCTACGAGCAGTACTTC,NA,TRBV6-2/TRBV6-3,TRBD2,TRBJ2-7
CASSFPGQGIYEQFF,TGTGCCAGCAGTTTTCCTGGACAGGGGATCTATGAGCAGTTCTTC,NA,TRBV27,TRBD1,TRBJ2-1
CASSSGTGKAHEQYF,TGTGCCAGCAGTTCAGGGACAGGGAAGGCCCACGAGCAGTACTTC,NA,TRBV2,TRBD1,TRBJ2-7
CAWSSGTSSGANVLTF,TGTGCCTGGAGTTCCGGGACTAGCTCTGGGGCCAACGTCCTGACTTTC,NA,TRBV30,TRBD2,TRBJ2-6
CASSQESGRTEAFF,TGTGCCAGCAGCCAAGAATCAGGGCGGACTGAAGCTTTCTTT,NA,TRBV14,NA,TRBJ1-1
CASSGAGGRSYEQYF,TGCGCCAGCAGCGGAGCGGGGGGCCGCTCCTACGAGCAGTACTTC,NA,TRBV5-1,TRBD2,TRBJ2-7
CASSPGDRGYEQYF,TGTGCCAGCAGCCCCGGGGACAGGGGCTACGAGCAGTACTTC,NA,TRBV9,TRBD1,TRBJ2-7
CASSHLDNSGSYEQYF,TGTGCCAGCAGCCACCTGGACAATTCGGGCTCCTACGAGCAGTACTTC,NA,TRBV7-2,NA,TRBJ2-7
CASSYVSGGRDTQYF,TGTGCCAGCAGTTACGTGTCGGGGGGACGGGATACGCAGTATTTT,NA,TRBV6-2/TRBV6-3,TRBD2,TRBJ2-3
CASSSGGRETQYF,TGCGCCAGCAGTAGCGGGGGAAGAGAGACCCAGTACTTC,NA,TRBV10-1,TRBD2,TRBJ2-5
CAISAQGMNTEAFF,TGTGCCATCAGTGCGCAGGGGATGAACACTGAAGCTTTCTTT,NA,TRBV10-3,NA,TRBJ1-1
CASSLGGGQYNEQFF,TGTGCCAGCAGCTTGGGGGGGGGCCAGTACAATGAGCAGTTCTTC,NA,TRBV5-4,NA,TRBJ2-1
CASSSRQGNFYEQYF,TGTGCCAGCAGTAGTAGACAGGGCAATTTCTACGAGCAGTACTTC,NA,TRBV28,TRBD1,TRBJ2-7
CASSIHRGRYNSPLHF,TGTGCCAGCAGCATACACAGGGGGCGTTATAATTCACCCCTCCACTTT,NA,TRBV5-4,TRBD1,TRBJ1-6
CASSEPKAGGRSGANVLTF,TGTGCCAGCAGTGAACCCAAGGCAGGGGGCCGCTCTGGGGCCAACGTCCTGACTTTC,NA,TRBV6-1,TRBD1,TRBJ2-6
CASSLQGGTNEKLFF,TGTGCCAGCAGTCTGCAGGGGGGAACTAATGAAAAACTGTTTTTT,NA,TRBV6-5,TRBD1,TRBJ1-4
CASSPPGDTDTQYF,TGTGCCAGCTCCCCCCCGGGGGACACAGATACGCAGTATTTT,NA,TRBV6-5,NA,TRBJ2-3